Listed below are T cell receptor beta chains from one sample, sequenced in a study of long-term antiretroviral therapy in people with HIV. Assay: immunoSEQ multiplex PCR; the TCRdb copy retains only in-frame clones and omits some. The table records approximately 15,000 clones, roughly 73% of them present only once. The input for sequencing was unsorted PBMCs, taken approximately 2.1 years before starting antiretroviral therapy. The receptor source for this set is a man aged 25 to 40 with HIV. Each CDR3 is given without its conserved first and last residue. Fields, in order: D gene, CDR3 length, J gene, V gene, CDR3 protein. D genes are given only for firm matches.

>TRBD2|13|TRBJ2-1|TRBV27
ASNPSGGTYNEQF
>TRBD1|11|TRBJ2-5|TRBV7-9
ASSDYRGQTQY
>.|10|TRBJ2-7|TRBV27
ASSLTPYEQY
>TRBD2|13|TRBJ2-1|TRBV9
ASSVASGIYNEQF
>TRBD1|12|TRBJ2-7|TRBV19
ASNSGQGYDEQY
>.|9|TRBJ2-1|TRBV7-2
ASRAGNEQF
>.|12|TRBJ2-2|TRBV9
ASSVGPNTGELF
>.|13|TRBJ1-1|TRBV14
ASSPQGMGGTEAF
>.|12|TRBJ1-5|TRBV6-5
ASSYSRGSQPQH
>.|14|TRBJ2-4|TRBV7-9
ASSDAGDWAKNIQY
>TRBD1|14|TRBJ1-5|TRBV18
ASSPWQGDSGQPQH
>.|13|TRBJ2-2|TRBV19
ASKFVGPYTGELF
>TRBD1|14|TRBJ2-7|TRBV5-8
ASSRGGDRVLVEQY
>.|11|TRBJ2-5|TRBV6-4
ASSAGAKETQY
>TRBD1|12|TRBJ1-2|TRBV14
ASSQDGWTGLTT
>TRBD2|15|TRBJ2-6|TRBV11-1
ASSREGRRSGANVLT
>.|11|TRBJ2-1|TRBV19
ATRLDGAIEQF
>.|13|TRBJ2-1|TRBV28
ASSKVPSSYNEQF
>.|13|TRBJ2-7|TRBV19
ASSIDLGLSYEQY
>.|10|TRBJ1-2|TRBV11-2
ASSEGGYGYT
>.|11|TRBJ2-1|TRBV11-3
ASSLPGMDEQF
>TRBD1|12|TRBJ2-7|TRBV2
ASATGTGVYEQY
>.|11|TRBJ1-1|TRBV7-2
ASSSRGYTEAF
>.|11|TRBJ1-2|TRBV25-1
ASSEVANYGYT
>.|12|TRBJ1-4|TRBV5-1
ASSLDGLGEKLF
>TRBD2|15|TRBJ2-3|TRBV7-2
ASSLAGVAGLTDTQY